The 18 T cell receptor beta chains below come from one sample, sequenced in a study of cytomegalovirus exposure and HLA in healthy donors. The study ran its PCR with 60 Vbeta and 13 Jbeta primers. Profiling relied on immunoSEQ multiplex PCR, and the TCRdb table lists in-frame clones only, not all of them. The sample lists under 200,000 clones; around 76% were seen once. The source material was PBMCs. The receptors were sampled from a man aged 25-40 years in good health and CMV-seronegative.

The chain couples TRBV29-1 to TRBJ2-1; TRBD1 aligns across 8 bases. V was clipped by 5 bases and J by 6 bases; unmatched bases: 9. Germline V gene sequence: CDR1 SQVTM, CDR2 ANQGSEA. CDR3 length: 14 residues. The CDR3 DNA sequence: TGCAGCGTTACGACAGGGGCGCGTGGCAATGAGCAGTTCTTC. Its protein is CSVTTGARGNEQFF.

The chain is built from TRBV30 and TRBJ2-7; unclear D gene. The CDR3 consists of 13 residues. CDR1 GTSNPN and CDR2 SVGIG come from the germline V gene (reference sequence). The V end was cut by 1 base, the J end by 2 bases, with 9 bases between. For the CDR3, the DNA is TGTGCCTGGAGTGGGCCAGGAACCTACGAGCAGTACTTC. Amino acid sequence: CAWSGPGTYEQYF.

The chain couples TRBV6-5 to TRBJ1-1, with 7 bases lining up with TRBD1. Germline-derived CDR1 and CDR2 are MNHEY and SVGAGI. V shed 6 bases and J 2 bases; nucleotides not matched to a gene: 9. The CDR3 length is 15 residues. The CDR3 region is CASRTGTAGNTEAFF. As DNA, the CDR3 is TGTGCCAGCAGGACAGGGACGGCCGGTAACACTGAAGCTTTCTTT.

The genes are TRBV27 and TRBJ1-2; 12 nucleotides line up with TRBD1. The CDR3 is 18 amino acids. Germline V gene data show CDR1 as MNHEY and CDR2 as SMNVEV (reference sequence). V was pared by 4 bases and J by 6 bases, with 15 bases of the junction left unmatched. The CDR3 DNA reads TGTGCCAGCAGTTCCCTCGGGACAGGGGGCGCATATCCCAATGGCTACACCTTC. It yields the protein CASSSLGTGGAYPNGYTF.

This chain joins TRBV4-1 and TRBJ2-7, with 7 bases fitting TRBD2. This CDR3 has 14 amino acids. J lost 0 bases, V lost 6 bases, and 5 bases had no gene match. Germline CDR1 reads MGHRA; CDR2 reads YSYEKL. The CDR3 is CASSLAASSYEQYF. CDR3 coding DNA: TGCGCCAGCAGTCTAGCGGCGAGCTCCTACGAGCAGTACTTC.

The CDR3 sequence is CASSPRAGYGGYTF. In DNA form, the CDR3 reads TGTGCCAGCAGCCCCCGTGCAGGGTACGGAGGCTACACCTTC. The V gene is TRBV6-1, the J gene TRBJ1-2; the D gene is possibly TRBD1 (5 bases). Trimming pared 6 bases from V and 8 bases from J, leaving 19 bases between. CDR1 and CDR2 from the germline V gene are MNHNS and SASEGT. The CDR3 covers 14 residues.

The V gene is TRBV19, the J gene TRBJ1-1; a weak D match, TRBD1 (5 bases). CDR3 size: 15 residues. The V gene lost 6 bases and the J gene lost 0 bases, with 14 bases spanning the gap. Germline V CDR1 and CDR2: LNHDA, SQIVND (reference sequence). CDR3 protein: CASRRGAGMNTEAFF. For the CDR3, the DNA is TGTGCCAGTAGACGCGGGGCGGGAATGAACACTGAAGCTTTCTTT.

The chain links TRBV27 to TRBJ2-7; 7 bases agree with TRBD1. CDR1 is MNHEY, CDR2 SMNVEV, per germline (reference sequence). The trim removed 6 bases at V and 5 bases at J, leaving 13 bases unmatched. CDR3 length: 15 residues. In DNA, the CDR3 is TGTGCCAGCAGACGACACGGGACAGATTCCCACGAGCAGTACTTC. As protein: CASRRHGTDSHEQYF.

This clone has just one count. The chain couples TRBV6-5 to TRBJ2-7, with 7 bases aligning to TRBD1. V was pared by 2 bases and J by 2 bases, with 3 bases of the junction left unmatched. The germline V gene encodes CDR1 MNHEY and CDR2 SVGAGI. The CDR3 runs 14 residues. CDR3 bases: TGTGCCAGCAGTTACGACAGGGAAACCTACGAGCAGTACTTC. It translates to CASSYDRETYEQYF.

The chain carries TRBV9 and TRBJ2-3, with 10 bases that match TRBD1. This CDR3 spans 16 amino acids. The junction had 8 bases not matched to a gene; V was cut back by 3 bases and J by 4 bases. Germline values: CDR1 SGDLS, CDR2 YYNGEE. The CDR3 sequence is CASSGDRGPRADTQYF. The CDR3 DNA reads as TGTGCCAGCAGCGGAGACAGGGGGCCCCGGGCAGATACGCAGTATTTT.

The chain recombines TRBV10-1 with TRBJ2-4; 7 bases fit TRBD1. V lost 6 bases and J lost 7; bases outside the gene matches: 6. CDR1 is WNHNN, CDR2 SYGVQD, per germline (reference sequence). CDR3 size: 13 residues. The CDR3 sequence is CASSRGQSNIQYF. The CDR3 DNA reads as TGCGCCAGCAGCCGGGGACAGAGCAACATTCAGTACTTC.

The V call is TRBV28, the J call TRBJ2-7, with a possible D match to TRBD2 (6 bases). CDR3 length: 15 residues. CDR1 is MDHEN and CDR2 is SYDVKM in the germline V gene. V shed 4 bases and J shed 2 bases, with 15 bases lying between them. This CDR3 is CASSSYGRGTYEQYF. The CDR3 coding sequence is TGTGCCAGCAGTTCTTATGGCCGGGGGACCTACGAGCAGTACTTC.

The J gene is TRBJ2-7, the V gene TRBV7-2; D not resolved. V lost 3 bases and J 0 bases, leaving 12 bases between the germline ends. CDR1 is SGHTA and CDR2 is FQGNSA in the germline V gene. CDR3 length: 15 amino acids. DNA for the CDR3: TGTGCCAGCAGCTTCGTCACAGAGAGCTCCTACGAGCAGTACTTC. It codes for CASSFVTESSYEQYF.

The chain has TRBV5-1 and TRBJ2-1; TRBD2 matches at 16 bases. Trimming removed 5 bases from V and 9 bases from J; junction bases left unmatched: 11. Germline V gives CDR1 SGHRS, CDR2 YFSETQ. The CDR3 is made up of 17 amino acids. The CDR3 DNA follows: TGCGCCAGCAGTCTCCTCGGGACTAGCGGGAGGGGCACTGAGCAGTTCTTC. This translates into CASSLLGTSGRGTEQFF.

This clone was observed a few times. The rearrangement uses TRBV10-3 and TRBJ2-3; tentatively, D is TRBD1 (5 bases). V was clipped by 10 bases and J by 5 bases, with 16 bases between them. The germline V gene encodes CDR1 ENHRY and CDR2 SYGVKD. There are 13 residues in the CDR3. CDR3 amino acids: CATVLGAGDTQYF. CDR3 nucleotides: TGTGCCACCGTACTTGGGGCTGGAGATACGCAGTATTTT.

This rearrangement joins TRBV27 to TRBJ2-5; the match to TRBD2 covers 14 bases. Germline CDR1 reads MNHEY; CDR2 reads SMNVEV (reference sequence). This CDR3 region has 16 residues. V was pared by 3 bases and J by 6 bases, with 6 bases of the junction left unmatched. The CDR3 nucleotides read TGTGCCAGCAGTTTTGGGACTAGCGGGAGTCGGAAGACCCAGTACTTC. It codes for CASSFGTSGSRKTQYF.

The chain couples TRBV6-4 to TRBJ2-1; D is unclear. The CDR3 runs to 15 residues. Between the trimmed V and J ends, which lost 2 bases and 6 bases, there was a span of 14 bases. CDR1 and CDR2 from the germline V gene are MRHNA and SNTAGT. CDR3: CASSDPLRSPNEQFF. The CDR3 bases are TGTGCCAGCAGTGACCCCCTACGGTCTCCCAATGAGCAGTTCTTC.

This chain joins TRBV2 and TRBJ2-7; TRBD2 agrees at 9 bases. V lost 2 bases and J lost 5; bases outside the gene matches: 7. CDR1 is SNHLY, CDR2 FYNNEI, per germline. This CDR3 has 15 residues. The CDR3 DNA follows: TGTGCCAGCAGTGAATGGCGGGAGGGTGGAGACGAGCAGTACTTC. As protein: CASSEWREGGDEQYF.